A selection of T cell receptor beta chains follows, all from one sample in a study of T cell repertoires in cytomegalovirus infection. TCRdb reprocessed the reads via MiXCR and lists one record per CDR3 protein. In the table there are fewer than 1,000,000 distinct CDR3 sequences, around 31% of which are singletons. The antigens of these receptors remain unknown. The sample consisted of cultured CD8+ T cells from PBMCs, taken from culture after CMV antigen stimulation. The origin of the receptors is a human donor in good health (CMV status not recorded). Some clones in this sample may be carry-over from other donors' samples. Both conserved end residues are part of each CDR3. Each record gives: CDR3 length, clone size, V gene, D gene, J gene, CDR3 protein, CDR3 DNA. D genes are given only for firm matches. Not all rows give a size; the values are once, few, many and, for expanded clones, a class.

cdr3_length: 14
clone_size: few
v_call: TRBV24-1
d_call: TRBD1
j_call: TRBJ2-5
cdr3_aa: CATSKKGGEETQYF
cdr3_nt: TGTGCCACTTCCAAGAAAGGGGGCGAAGAGACCCAGTACTTC

cdr3_length: 16
clone_size: few
v_call: TRBV5-5
d_call: -
j_call: TRBJ1-5
cdr3_aa: CASSLGPGSGDQPQHF
cdr3_nt: TGTGCCAGCAGCCTGGGGCCGGGGAGCGGCGATCAGCCCCAGCATTTT

cdr3_length: 16
clone_size: -
v_call: TRBV7-9
d_call: TRBD2
j_call: TRBJ2-1
cdr3_aa: CASSSRLAGGNNEQFF
cdr3_nt: TGTGCCAGCAGCTCCAGACTAGCGGGGGGGAACAATGAGCAGTTCTTC

cdr3_length: 17
clone_size: -
v_call: TRBV12-3/TRBV12-4
d_call: TRBD1
j_call: TRBJ2-3
cdr3_aa: CASSSPRDRVNPDTQYF
cdr3_nt: TGTGCCAGCAGTTCGCCTCGGGACAGGGTAAATCCAGATACGCAGTATTTT

cdr3_length: 16
clone_size: few
v_call: TRBV4-3
d_call: TRBD1
j_call: TRBJ1-1
cdr3_aa: CASSQTMTGGNTEAFF
cdr3_nt: TGCGCCAGCAGCCAAACTATGACAGGGGGGAACACTGAAGCTTTCTTT

cdr3_length: 13
clone_size: many
v_call: TRBV2
d_call: -
j_call: TRBJ2-1
cdr3_aa: CASTGSSYNEQFF
cdr3_nt: TGTGCCAGTACAGGGAGCTCCTACAATGAGCAGTTCTTC

cdr3_length: 14
clone_size: -
v_call: TRBV14
d_call: -
j_call: TRBJ1-1
cdr3_aa: CASSQVWGDTEAFF
cdr3_nt: TGTGCCAGCAGCCAAGTATGGGGTGACACTGAAGCTTTCTTT

cdr3_length: 17
clone_size: -
v_call: TRBV19
d_call: -
j_call: TRBJ1-5
cdr3_aa: CASSPHQGYHSNQPQHF
cdr3_nt: TGTGCCAGTAGTCCACACCAAGGGTATCATAGCAATCAGCCCCAGCATTTT

cdr3_length: 15
clone_size: -
v_call: TRBV5-1
d_call: TRBD1
j_call: TRBJ1-5
cdr3_aa: CASSLGDREAQPQHF
cdr3_nt: TGCGCCAGCAGCTTGGGCGACAGGGAGGCTCAGCCCCAGCATTTT

cdr3_length: 14
clone_size: -
v_call: TRBV12-3/TRBV12-4
d_call: -
j_call: TRBJ1-3
cdr3_aa: CASSTPEAGNTIYF
cdr3_nt: TGTGCCAGCAGCACGCCCGAAGCTGGAAACACCATATATTTT

cdr3_length: 13
clone_size: -
v_call: TRBV7-9
d_call: -
j_call: TRBJ1-2
cdr3_aa: CASSLNRGQGYTF
cdr3_nt: TGTGCCAGCAGCTTAAATCGGGGGCAGGGCTACACCTTC

cdr3_length: 15
clone_size: few
v_call: TRBV20-1
d_call: -
j_call: TRBJ2-6
cdr3_aa: CSARLLGAGANVLTF
cdr3_nt: TGCAGTGCTAGACTACTGGGGGCTGGGGCCAACGTCCTGACTTTC

cdr3_length: 13
clone_size: -
v_call: TRBV7-2
d_call: -
j_call: TRBJ1-1
cdr3_aa: CASRPRGDTEAFF
cdr3_nt: TGTGCCAGCAGACCAAGGGGGGACACTGAAGCTTTCTTT